Listed below are T cell receptor beta chains from one sample, sequenced in a study of cytomegalovirus exposure and HLA in healthy donors. Sequenced by immunoSEQ multiplex PCR; TCRdb stores in-frame clones only, minus some. The repertoire has some 120,000 clones, over 60% of them found once; the top ten carry about 1.2%. Sequencing input: PBMCs. Receptors originate from a female donor in good health and CMV-seronegative. Each CDR3 is given with its conserved first and last residue. D genes are given only for firm matches. Only part of the rows carry a size: once, few, many, or a class if the clone is expanded.

clone size: .
J gene: TRBJ1-1
V gene: TRBV2
D gene: TRBD1
CDR3 DNA: TGTGCCAGCAGTCGGGACAGGGGAGCTTTCTTT
CDR3 protein: CASSRDRGAFF

clone size: few
J gene: TRBJ2-7
V gene: TRBV5-6
D gene: TRBD2
CDR3 DNA: TGTGCCAGCAGCTTGCCAGCGGGGGGCTACGAGCAGTACTTC
CDR3 protein: CASSLPAGGYEQYF

clone size: .
J gene: TRBJ1-6
V gene: TRBV7-9
D gene: TRBD1
CDR3 DNA: TGTTCCAGCAGCGGAGAGGGACAGGGGAATTCACCCCTCCACTTT
CDR3 protein: CSSSGEGQGNSPLHF

clone size: .
J gene: TRBJ2-4
V gene: TRBV4-1
D gene: TRBD1
CDR3 DNA: TGCGCCAGCAGCCAAGATCCCCCGACAGGGGCCAAAAACAGTCAGTACTTC
CDR3 protein: CASSQDPPTGAKNSQYF

clone size: .
J gene: TRBJ1-5
V gene: TRBV30
D gene: .
CDR3 DNA: TGTGCCTGGAGTCCTGATGGGCCGCCCCAGCATTTT
CDR3 protein: CAWSPDGPPQHF

clone size: .
J gene: TRBJ1-1
V gene: TRBV13
D gene: .
CDR3 DNA: TGTGCCAGCAGCCTGGGGGGAGAAGCTTTCTTT
CDR3 protein: CASSLGGEAFF

clone size: once
J gene: TRBJ1-1
V gene: TRBV19
D gene: .
CDR3 DNA: TGTGCCAGTAGTATAAGGCGGGGGACTGTGAACACTGAAGCTTTCTTT
CDR3 protein: CASSIRRGTVNTEAFF

clone size: .
J gene: TRBJ2-1
V gene: TRBV5-6
D gene: .
CDR3 DNA: TGTGCCAGCAGCTTTGGACAGTTAGCGCAGTTCTTC
CDR3 protein: CASSFGQLAQFF

clone size: .
J gene: TRBJ1-6
V gene: TRBV30
D gene: .
CDR3 DNA: TGTGCCTGGAGTGTTGTGGGGGGTTCACCCCTCCACTTT
CDR3 protein: CAWSVVGGSPLHF

clone size: .
J gene: TRBJ1-5
V gene: TRBV10-2
D gene: TRBD1
CDR3 DNA: TGCGCCAGCACCCCGGACAGGGGAGGCAATCAGCCCCAGCATTTT
CDR3 protein: CASTPDRGGNQPQHF

clone size: .
J gene: TRBJ1-1
V gene: TRBV27
D gene: TRBD1
CDR3 DNA: TGTGCCAGCAGTTCAACAGGGGTGGTGACTGAAGCTTTCTTT
CDR3 protein: CASSSTGVVTEAFF

clone size: .
J gene: TRBJ1-2
V gene: TRBV7-9
D gene: .
CDR3 DNA: TGTGCCAGCAGCCCGGTGGGAGCCACAGGGAGGGGTGGCTACACCTTC
CDR3 protein: CASSPVGATGRGGYTF

clone size: .
J gene: TRBJ2-3
V gene: TRBV12-5
D gene: TRBD1
CDR3 DNA: TGTGCTAGTGCTAAATCCGGACAGGCCACAGATACGCAGTATTTT
CDR3 protein: CASAKSGQATDTQYF

clone size: .
J gene: TRBJ2-2
V gene: TRBV2
D gene: TRBD2
CDR3 DNA: TGTGCCAGCAGTGCCGGCAGCGGGAGAGGCACCGGGGAGCTGTTTTTT
CDR3 protein: CASSAGSGRGTGELFF

clone size: .
J gene: TRBJ2-7
V gene: TRBV30
D gene: .
CDR3 DNA: TGTGCCTGGGTTACCGGCCGGGGGGAGCAGTACTTC
CDR3 protein: CAWVTGRGEQYF

clone size: .
J gene: TRBJ2-1
V gene: TRBV7-6
D gene: TRBD2
CDR3 DNA: TGTGCCAGCAGCCGTCCGTGGGCTAGCGGGAGCAATGAGCAGTTCTTC
CDR3 protein: CASSRPWASGSNEQFF

clone size: .
J gene: TRBJ2-4
V gene: TRBV2
D gene: TRBD1
CDR3 DNA: TGTGCCAGCCGACAGGGGGCTCACATTCAGTACTTC
CDR3 protein: CASRQGAHIQYF

clone size: once
J gene: TRBJ1-1
V gene: TRBV19
D gene: .
CDR3 DNA: TGTGCCAGTAGTCTAGGTATGGGGCAGGCGGAAAGAGGCACTGAAGCTTTCTTT
CDR3 protein: CASSLGMGQAERGTEAFF

clone size: .
J gene: TRBJ2-1
V gene: TRBV2
D gene: TRBD2
CDR3 DNA: TGTGCCAGCAGTCTTTTTAGCGGGAGCTCCTACAATGAGCAGTTCTTC
CDR3 protein: CASSLFSGSSYNEQFF

clone size: .
J gene: TRBJ1-1
V gene: TRBV5-8
D gene: .
CDR3 DNA: TGTGCCAGCAGCTTGCGAGTCCAATCGAACACTGAAGCTTTCTTT
CDR3 protein: CASSLRVQSNTEAFF

clone size: few
J gene: TRBJ1-5
V gene: TRBV7-2
D gene: TRBD1
CDR3 DNA: TGTGCCAGCAGTCCTACAGGGGGTAATCAGCCCCAGCATTTT
CDR3 protein: CASSPTGGNQPQHF

clone size: .
J gene: TRBJ1-6
V gene: TRBV28
D gene: .
CDR3 DNA: TGTGCCAGCACCCCTCGGAATTCACCCCTCCACTTT
CDR3 protein: CASTPRNSPLHF

clone size: .
J gene: TRBJ2-3
V gene: TRBV7-8
D gene: .
CDR3 DNA: TGTGCCAGCAGCTTTCAACTCCGGGCAGATACGCAGTATTTT
CDR3 protein: CASSFQLRADTQYF

clone size: .
J gene: TRBJ2-3
V gene: TRBV5-8
D gene: .
CDR3 DNA: TGTGCCAGCAGCTCATGGACAGTTAGCACAGATACGCAGTATTTT
CDR3 protein: CASSSWTVSTDTQYF

clone size: .
J gene: TRBJ2-7
V gene: TRBV7-3
D gene: TRBD1
CDR3 DNA: TGTGCCAGCAGCCGGGACAGGGGCTACGAGCAGTACTTC
CDR3 protein: CASSRDRGYEQYF

clone size: .
J gene: TRBJ1-3
V gene: TRBV15
D gene: .
CDR3 DNA: TGTGCCACCTCTGCCCCCTACTCTGGAAACACCATATATTTT
CDR3 protein: CATSAPYSGNTIYF

clone size: .
J gene: TRBJ2-5
V gene: TRBV5-5
D gene: .
CDR3 DNA: TGTGCCAGCAGCTCGCGGAGGTATCAAGAGACCCAGTACTTC
CDR3 protein: CASSSRRYQETQYF

clone size: few
J gene: TRBJ1-5
V gene: TRBV6-1
D gene: .
CDR3 DNA: TGTGCCAGCAGCCCTGAGGAGGGGAGCAATCAGCCCCAGCATTTT
CDR3 protein: CASSPEEGSNQPQHF

clone size: .
J gene: TRBJ1-1
V gene: TRBV5-4
D gene: .
CDR3 DNA: TGTGCCAGCAGCTCAGGTACCAGGGGCGCTGAAGCTTTCTTT
CDR3 protein: CASSSGTRGAEAFF

clone size: .
J gene: TRBJ1-1
V gene: TRBV6-1
D gene: TRBD1
CDR3 DNA: TGTGCCAGCAGACCCGGACAGGAAACTTCTGAAGCTTTCTTT
CDR3 protein: CASRPGQETSEAFF

clone size: .
J gene: TRBJ2-7
V gene: TRBV7-8
D gene: TRBD1
CDR3 DNA: TGTGCCAGCAGCTTAGCTCCGGGACAGGGATACGAGCAGTACTTC
CDR3 protein: CASSLAPGQGYEQYF

clone size: .
J gene: TRBJ2-1
V gene: TRBV30
D gene: .
CDR3 DNA: TGTGCCTGGAGGAATCGGGAGGAGCAGTTCTTC
CDR3 protein: CAWRNREEQFF

clone size: .
J gene: TRBJ2-5
V gene: TRBV28
D gene: .
CDR3 DNA: TGTGCCAGCAGTTTCGCCGGGAGTTTAGGAGAGACCCAGTACTTC
CDR3 protein: CASSFAGSLGETQYF

clone size: .
J gene: TRBJ2-2
V gene: TRBV27
D gene: TRBD2
CDR3 DNA: TGTGCCAGCAGTTTTTCAATCGGACTAGCGAGGGGAAACACCGGGGAGCTGTTTTTT
CDR3 protein: CASSFSIGLARGNTGELFF

clone size: .
J gene: TRBJ2-3
V gene: TRBV11-2
D gene: .
CDR3 DNA: TGTGCCAGCAGCTTAGATGGACTTACCACAGATACGCAGTATTTT
CDR3 protein: CASSLDGLTTDTQYF

clone size: .
J gene: TRBJ1-4
V gene: TRBV2
D gene: TRBD1
CDR3 DNA: TGTGCCAGCAGACGGGACAGGACTATAACTAATGAAAAACTGTTTTTT
CDR3 protein: CASRRDRTITNEKLFF

clone size: .
J gene: TRBJ1-1
V gene: TRBV18
D gene: TRBD1
CDR3 DNA: TGTGCCAGCTCACCACGTGTCACAGGGGCGAACACTGAAGCTTTCTTT
CDR3 protein: CASSPRVTGANTEAFF

clone size: .
J gene: TRBJ2-5
V gene: TRBV15
D gene: TRBD2
CDR3 DNA: TGTGCCACCAGCAGAGGGCTAGCGGGGGGACAAGAGACCCAGTACTTC
CDR3 protein: CATSRGLAGGQETQYF

clone size: few
J gene: TRBJ1-2
V gene: TRBV19
D gene: TRBD1
CDR3 DNA: TGTGCCAGCGCCAGACAGGGTACCTATGGCTACACCTTC
CDR3 protein: CASARQGTYGYTF

clone size: .
J gene: TRBJ2-7
V gene: TRBV6-5
D gene: .
CDR3 DNA: TGTGCCAGCCGTGCCCCGCGGGGCGCGTCCGAGCAGTACTTC
CDR3 protein: CASRAPRGASEQYF

clone size: few
J gene: TRBJ1-2
V gene: TRBV27
D gene: TRBD1
CDR3 DNA: TGTGCCAGCAGTTCTCCAGGGGGCTATGGCTACACCTTC
CDR3 protein: CASSSPGGYGYTF

clone size: .
J gene: TRBJ2-7
V gene: TRBV6-1
D gene: .
CDR3 DNA: TGTGCCAGCAGTGACAGGGCCAATCACTACGAGCAGTACTTC
CDR3 protein: CASSDRANHYEQYF

clone size: .
J gene: TRBJ1-5
V gene: TRBV10-2
D gene: .
CDR3 DNA: TGCGCCAGCAGTGAGTTTGGAGGGGGCAATCAGCCCCAGCATTTT
CDR3 protein: CASSEFGGGNQPQHF

clone size: .
J gene: TRBJ1-3
V gene: TRBV4-2
D gene: .
CDR3 DNA: TGTGCCAGCAGCCGCGGACAGTCTTATGGAAACACCATATATTTT
CDR3 protein: CASSRGQSYGNTIYF

clone size: few
J gene: TRBJ1-1
V gene: TRBV7-9
D gene: .
CDR3 DNA: TGTGCCAGCAGCTTAATTTTTGGTGGAGGGGATAACATGAACACTGAAGCTTTCTTT
CDR3 protein: CASSLIFGGGDNMNTEAFF

clone size: .
J gene: TRBJ2-3
V gene: TRBV28
D gene: TRBD1
CDR3 DNA: TGTGCCAGCAGTGAATGGGACAGGGGAACAGATACGCAGTATTTT
CDR3 protein: CASSEWDRGTDTQYF

clone size: .
J gene: TRBJ1-5
V gene: TRBV19
D gene: TRBD1
CDR3 DNA: TGTGCCAGTAACCCTGGGGACAGGGGAGGCAATCAGCCCCAGCATTTT
CDR3 protein: CASNPGDRGGNQPQHF

clone size: once
J gene: TRBJ2-7
V gene: TRBV5-1
D gene: TRBD2
CDR3 DNA: TGCGCCAGCAGCCCCCGACTAGCGGGAGGGCCCGAGCAGTACTTC
CDR3 protein: CASSPRLAGGPEQYF

clone size: once
J gene: TRBJ2-1
V gene: TRBV18
D gene: .
CDR3 DNA: TGTGCCAGCTCACCACCTAGCGGTTACTCCTACAATGAGCAGTTCTTC
CDR3 protein: CASSPPSGYSYNEQFF

clone size: .
J gene: TRBJ2-5
V gene: TRBV5-4
D gene: .
CDR3 DNA: TGTGCCAGCAGCCCCCGACTATACGGGGAGACCCAGTACTTC
CDR3 protein: CASSPRLYGETQYF

clone size: .
J gene: TRBJ2-1
V gene: TRBV15
D gene: .
CDR3 DNA: TGTGCCACCAGCAGAGATTGGGGGCGGTACAATGAGCAGTTCTTC
CDR3 protein: CATSRDWGRYNEQFF

clone size: .
J gene: TRBJ2-6
V gene: TRBV7-9
D gene: TRBD1
CDR3 DNA: TGTGCCAGCAGCGTACCGGGACAGGGGGCTTCTGGGGCCAACGTCCTGACTTTC
CDR3 protein: CASSVPGQGASGANVLTF

clone size: .
J gene: TRBJ2-5
V gene: TRBV9
D gene: .
CDR3 DNA: TGTGCCAGGGCCATTTGGTGCCAGTACTTC
CDR3 protein: CARAIWCQYF

clone size: .
J gene: TRBJ1-1
V gene: TRBV25-1
D gene: .
CDR3 DNA: TGTGCCAGCAGTGATTACCCTTTGACAGACGAAGCTTTCTTT
CDR3 protein: CASSDYPLTDEAFF

clone size: .
J gene: TRBJ2-3
V gene: TRBV6-6
D gene: .
CDR3 DNA: TGTGCCAGCAGTCCGAGCACAGATACGCAGTATTTT
CDR3 protein: CASSPSTDTQYF